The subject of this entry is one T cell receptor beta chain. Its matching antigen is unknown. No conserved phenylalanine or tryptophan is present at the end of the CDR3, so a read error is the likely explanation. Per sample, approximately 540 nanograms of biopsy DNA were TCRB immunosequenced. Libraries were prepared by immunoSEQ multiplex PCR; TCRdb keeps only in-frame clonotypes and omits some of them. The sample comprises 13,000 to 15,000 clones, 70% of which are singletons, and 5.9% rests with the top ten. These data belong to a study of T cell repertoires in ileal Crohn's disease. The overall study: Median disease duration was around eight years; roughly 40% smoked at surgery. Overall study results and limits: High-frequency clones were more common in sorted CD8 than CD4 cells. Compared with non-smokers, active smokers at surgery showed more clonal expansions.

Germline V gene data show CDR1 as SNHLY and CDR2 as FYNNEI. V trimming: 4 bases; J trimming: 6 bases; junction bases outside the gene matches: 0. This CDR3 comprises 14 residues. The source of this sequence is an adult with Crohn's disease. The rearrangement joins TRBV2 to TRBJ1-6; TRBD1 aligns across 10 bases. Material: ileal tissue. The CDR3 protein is CASSGDRGNSPLHL. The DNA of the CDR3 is TGTGCCAGCAGTGGGGACAGGGGTAATTCACCCCTCCACCTT.